This passage covers 23 T cell receptor beta chains from one sample sequenced in a study of siplizumab effects on memory and regulatory T cells. Sequenced by immunoSEQ multiplex PCR; TCRdb stores in-frame clones only, minus some. Of under 100,000 clones in the sample, roughly 86% were seen once. The specimen sequenced was Tregs sorted from blood. These TCRs come from a human donor in good health.

This rearrangement joins TRBV6-5 to TRBJ2-1; D possibly corresponds to TRBD2 (5 bases). The CDR3 length is 16 residues. Trimming cost V 4 bases and J 2 bases, with 15 bases left between them. In germline, CDR1 is MNHEY, CDR2 SVGAGI. CDR3 protein: CASSFVAGRAYNEQFF. The DNA for the CDR3 is TGTGCCAGCAGTTTCGTCGCGGGCCGCGCCTACAATGAGCAGTTCTTC.

This chain connects TRBV10-2 to TRBJ2-2; 7 positions agree with TRBD1. With V trimmed by 1 base and J by 14 bases, 7 bases remained unmatched. Per germline, CDR1 WSHSY and CDR2 SAAADI. The CDR3 loop spans 13 amino acids. This CDR3 is CASSEFTGEILFF. CDR3 DNA: TGCGCCAGCAGTGAGTTCACAGGGGAGATCCTGTTTTTT.

This chain connects TRBV5-1 to TRBJ2-2; TRBD1 aligns across 9 bases. Germline CDR1 SGHRS, CDR2 YFSETQ. This CDR3 region has 16 residues. After removal of 4 bases from V and 5 bases from J, the junction contained 9 bases not matched to a gene. DNA for the CDR3: TGCGCCAGCAGCCCGGACAGGGGACTTCGTACCGGGGAGCTGTTTTTT. Amino acids: CASSPDRGLRTGELFF.

This chain links TRBV7-9 with TRBJ2-1, with 7 bases lining up with TRBD1. Germline CDR1 and CDR2: SEHNR and FQNEAQ (reference sequence). Trimming took 0 bases from V and 4 from J; bases not matched to a gene: 3. This CDR3 has 15 amino acids. CDR3 protein: CASSLAGQRYNEQFF. CDR3 in DNA: TGTGCCAGCAGCTTAGCGGGACAGAGGTACAATGAGCAGTTCTTC.

The chain links TRBV28 to TRBJ1-4; weak D call: TRBD1 (6 bases). Germline values: CDR1 MDHEN, CDR2 SYDVKM. The CDR3 is 14 residues long. The V end lost 3 bases, the J end lost 13 bases, and 18 bases lay between the germline ends. CDR3 region: CASSFRGGVGRLFF. Written as DNA, the CDR3 is TGTGCCAGCAGTTTCAGGGGTGGAGTGGGGAGACTGTTTTTT.

This chain joins TRBV7-2 and TRBJ1-1; D is unresolved. CDR1 is SGHTA, CDR2 FQGNSA, per germline. CDR3 length equals 12 residues. V lost 5 bases and J 1 base, leaving 5 bases between the germline ends. CDR3 sequence reads: CASSRPNTEAFF. CDR3 DNA: TGTGCCAGCAGCCGCCCGAACACTGAAGCTTTCTTT.

The CDR3 region is CASSGSGGATDTQYF. CDR3 bases: TGTGCCAGCAGTGGCAGCGGGGGGGCCACAGATACGCAGTATTTT. The chain carries TRBV28 and TRBJ2-3; 10 nucleotides match TRBD2. CDR1 MDHEN and CDR2 SYDVKM come from the germline V gene. The CDR3 is made up of 15 amino acids. Unmatched junction bases numbered 4, after V lost 5 bases and J lost 2 bases. Filled out from reference TRBV28 and TRBJ2-3, the complete variable domain reads DVKVTQSSRYLVKRTGEKVFLECVQDMDHENMFWYRQDPGLGLRLIYFSYDVKMKEKGDIPEGYSVSREKKERFSLILESASTNQTSMYLCASSGSGGATDTQYFGPGTRLTVL.

The chain couples TRBV2 to TRBJ2-7; no definite D call. The CDR3 sequence is 15 residues long. Germline V gene lookup returns CDR1 SNHLY and CDR2 FYNNEI. V was shortened by 1 base and J by 3 bases, with 13 bases between the two germline ends. The DNA of the CDR3 is TGTGCCAGCAGTGAAGAGGCGAGATACGGCTACGAGCAGTACTTC. As protein: CASSEEARYGYEQYF.

V and J are TRBV7-7 and TRBJ2-3, with no clear D. Germline V gene data show CDR1 as SSHAT and CDR2 as FNYEAQ (reference sequence). Trimming removed 1 base at V and 4 bases at J, with 6 bases between. The CDR3 has 13 residues. The CDR3 DNA reads TGTGCCAGCAGCTTAGGTCAGGCAGATACGCAGTATTTT. Amino acids: CASSLGQADTQYF. The full variable domain, rest sourced from reference TRBV7-7 and TRBJ2-3, is GAGVSQSPRYKVTKRGQDVTLRCDPISSHATLYWYQQALGQGPEFLTYFNYEAQPDKSGLPSDRFSAERPEGSISTLTIQRTEQRDSAMYRCASSLGQADTQYFGPGTRLTVL.

V is TRBV6-5 and J is TRBJ2-7, with TRBD1 identical over 8 bases. Germline trimming cut 1 base from V and 6 bases from J; bases unmatched to any gene: 5. The germline V gene encodes CDR1 MNHEY and CDR2 SVGAGI. This CDR3 has 14 amino acids. This CDR3 is CASSYWDRSGEQYF. The DNA of the CDR3 is TGTGCCAGCAGTTACTGGGACAGGAGCGGCGAGCAGTACTTC.

This chain uses TRBV28 with TRBJ1-2; D is undetermined. Germline CDR1 and CDR2: MDHEN and SYDVKM. The CDR3 runs to 11 residues. V lost 7 bases, J lost 4 bases, and 7 bases lay in between. The CDR3 sequence: CASTEGYGYTF. The CDR3 DNA is TGTGCCAGCACCGAAGGCTATGGCTACACCTTC.

This chain connects TRBV19 to TRBJ1-5, with D uncertain. Germline-derived CDR1 and CDR2 are LNHDA and SQIVND (reference sequence). Trimming shortened V by 6 bases and J by 6 bases, and 15 bases separated the two germline ends. CDR3 length equals 14 residues. CDR3 coding DNA: TGTGCCAGTAGGGTCGGGGATGTGGGTCAGCCCCAGCATTTT. Protein: CASRVGDVGQPQHF.

This chain uses TRBV14 with TRBJ1-2; D uncertain. V shed 3 bases and J shed 4 bases, with 9 bases lying between them. Germline V gene lookup returns CDR1 SGHDN and CDR2 FVKESK. The CDR3 is 13 residues long. The CDR3 is CASSQTLIYGYTF. The CDR3 DNA is TGTGCCAGCAGCCAGACACTAATCTATGGCTACACCTTC.

This clone was observed once. The rearrangement links TRBV4-1 to TRBJ2-7, with D possibly TRBD2 on 5 matching bases. Per the germline V gene, CDR1 is MGHRA and CDR2 is YSYEKL. Trimming shortened V by 2 bases and J by 0 bases, and 11 bases separated the two germline ends. The CDR3 spans 15 residues. CDR3 residues: CASSQMDRDSYEQYF. The CDR3 coding sequence is TGCGCCAGCAGCCAAATGGACCGGGACTCCTACGAGCAGTACTTC.

J is TRBJ2-7 and V is TRBV6-5; 10 bases align to TRBD2. This CDR3 has 14 amino acids. V lost 6 bases, J lost 2 bases, and 4 bases stayed unmatched. Germline CDR1 MNHEY, CDR2 SVGAGI. CDR3 protein: CASSRTSGPYEQYF. The CDR3 DNA follows: TGTGCCAGCAGCCGGACTAGCGGACCCTACGAGCAGTACTTC.

The rearrangement joins TRBV4-1 to TRBJ2-3; D may be TRBD2 (5 bases). Germline CDR1 MGHRA, CDR2 YSYEKL. V was pared by 2 bases and J by 6 bases, with 15 bases between. The CDR3 extends over 15 amino acids. The CDR3 DNA follows: TGCGCCAGCAGCCAAATACGGTCCCGGAGGGATACGCAGTATTTT. Amino acids: CASSQIRSRRDTQYF.

This rearrangement joins TRBV4-3 to TRBJ2-2; TRBD2 is a possible D gene (6 bases). V lost 0 bases, J lost 0 bases, and 14 bases lay in between. In germline, CDR1 is LGHNA, CDR2 YSLEER. This CDR3 has 18 amino acids. The CDR3 here is CASSQDHPSSANTGELFF. In DNA form, the CDR3 reads TGCGCCAGCAGCCAAGATCACCCGTCTAGCGCGAACACCGGGGAGCTGTTTTTT.

The gene calls are TRBV7-6 and TRBJ1-1; D is uncertain. CDR3 length: 11 amino acids. V was shortened by 3 bases and J by 11 bases, with 10 bases between the two germline ends. Germline CDR1 is SGHVS and CDR2 is FNYEAQ. CDR3: CASSLGRQAFF. The CDR3 DNA reads as TGTGCCAGCAGCTTGGGTCGGCAGGCTTTCTTT.

V usage is TRBV6-6 and J usage is TRBJ2-6; no clear D gene. This CDR3 is 14 amino acids long. The germline gives CDR1 MNHNY, CDR2 SVGAGI (reference sequence). V lost 6 bases and J lost 2, with 8 bases in between. CDR3 region: CASRPVTGANVLTF. In DNA, the CDR3 is TGTGCCAGCAGGCCCGTGACTGGGGCCAACGTCCTGACTTTC.

This clone appeared many times. The chain joins TRBV10-1 to TRBJ1-5, with TRBD1 as a possible D gene (5 bases). The ends were cut back, 8 bases at V and 7 bases at J, with 12 bases in the middle. Germline V CDR1 and CDR2: WNHNN, SYGVQD (reference sequence). This CDR3 has 12 residues. DNA for the CDR3: TGCGCCAGCCTCAGGGTAGGACAGCCCCAGCATTTT. It is translated as CASLRVGQPQHF.

This chain links TRBV11-1 with TRBJ2-7; no clear D. CDR1 SGHAT and CDR2 FQDESV come from the germline V gene (reference sequence). V was cut by 2 bases and J by 5 bases, with 4 bases left in between. The CDR3 totals 11 residues. CDR3 sequence reads: CASSLRDEQYF. CDR3 coding DNA: TGTGCCAGCAGCTTACGAGACGAGCAGTACTTC.

The rearrangement uses TRBV30 and TRBJ1-1, with D unclear. This CDR3 is built from 11 residues. Trimming removed 0 bases from V and 1 base from J, with 0 bases in between. In germline, CDR1 is GTSNPN, CDR2 SVGIG (reference sequence). CDR3 in DNA: TGTGCCTGGAGTGTGAACACTGAAGCTTTCTTT. As protein: CAWSVNTEAFF.

This sequence joins TRBV10-3 and TRBJ1-6, with D possibly matching TRBD1 (6 bases). From germline, CDR1 is ENHRY and CDR2 SYGVKD. Between the trimmed V and J ends, which lost 11 bases and 8 bases, there was a span of 19 bases. The CDR3 has 14 amino acids. This chain's CDR3 is CAVRAGTLDSPLHF. CDR3 bases: TGTGCCGTCCGGGCCGGGACATTAGATTCACCCCTCCACTTT.